These 21 T cell receptor beta chains were all obtained from the same sample, sequenced in a study of T cells in Graves' hyperthyroidism and ophthalmopathy. TCR beta CDR3 region amplification was performed from RNA transcripts. First-round RT-PCR targeting the TCR CDR3 was performed with the HTBI primer set. TCRdb re-derived calls from the multiplex PCR reads in MiXCR, one entry per CDR3 protein. The sample has approximately 380,000 distinct CDR3 sequences, over 12% seen once; the top ten hold approximately 29%. Sequenced sample: blood. Source of these receptors: a man aged 45-65 years with Graves' ophthalmopathy.

In this sample, this clonotype turned up a few times. V gene TRBV6-1 combines with J gene TRBJ2-2; a possible D gene is TRBD2 (6 bases). This CDR3 spans 14 amino acids. CDR1 MNHNS and CDR2 SASEGT come from the germline V gene. The ends were cut back, 2 bases at V and 6 bases at J, with 10 bases in the middle. The CDR3 DNA is TGTGCCAGCAGTGAATTATCGGGGGCCGGGGAGCTGTTTTTT. Amino acids: CASSELSGAGELFF.

As concerns this clonotype: A much larger clone differs by one base, so this may be a read error. The J gene is TRBJ2-7, the V gene TRBV29-1; D call uncertain. CDR1 and CDR2 (germline): SQVTM, ANQGSEA. The CDR3 loop spans 11 amino acids. The CDR3 here is CSVVTSYERYF. As DNA, the CDR3 is TGCAGCGTTGTCACCTCCTACGAGCGGTACTTC.

This clonotype came up many times. The V call is TRBV2, the J call TRBJ1-5, with 8 nucleotides matching TRBD1. J lost 0 bases, V lost 6 bases, and 4 bases had no gene match. The CDR3 is 15 residues long. Germline lookup yields CDR1 SNHLY and CDR2 FYNNEI. The CDR3 nucleotides read TGTGCCAGCAGGATAGACAGGGGTAGCAATCAGCCCCAGCATTTT. It translates to CASRIDRGSNQPQHF.

This chain joins TRBV6-1 and TRBJ2-1, with 13 nucleotides matching TRBD2. The germline V gene has CDR1 MNHNS and CDR2 SASEGT. J was trimmed by 10 bases and V by 3 bases; bases with no gene match: 9. The CDR3 has 16 amino acids. CDR3 sequence (DNA): TGTGCCAGCAGTGACTCGACTAGCGGGAGGACAAGCGAGCAGTTCTTC. Protein product: CASSDSTSGRTSEQFF.

The sample holds many counts of this clonotype. This chain joins TRBV3-1 and TRBJ1-3, with 7 positions matching TRBD1. CDR1 is LGHDT, CDR2 YNNKEL, per germline (reference sequence). The length of the CDR3 is 16 residues. With V trimmed by 3 bases and J by 0 bases, 5 bases remained unmatched. The CDR3 protein is CASSHRDRGSGNTIYF. CDR3 in DNA: TGTGCCAGCAGCCATCGGGACAGAGGCTCTGGAAACACCATATATTTT.

This clonotype has at least ten counts. V is TRBV4-1 and J is TRBJ1-1, with 7 bases lining up with TRBD1. Germline V CDR1 and CDR2: MGHRA, YSYEKL. Trimming cost V 2 bases and J 7 bases; bases outside gene matches: 10. This CDR3 comprises 15 residues. The CDR3 DNA follows: TGCGCCAGCAGCCAAAGGGCAGACAGGGTGGATGAAGCTTTCTTT. This gives the protein CASSQRADRVDEAFF.

This clonotype was seen only a few times. The chain couples TRBV20-1 to TRBJ2-7, with D perhaps TRBD2 (5 bases). V was cut by 3 bases and J by 2 bases, with 11 bases left in between. CDR1 is DFQATT and CDR2 is SNEGSKA in the germline V gene (reference sequence). This CDR3 has 13 residues. The CDR3 region is CSARWEAAYEQYF. DNA for the CDR3: TGCAGTGCTAGGTGGGAAGCGGCCTACGAGCAGTACTTC.

This clonotype was recorded at least ten times. V usage is TRBV20-1 and J usage is TRBJ2-5; 7 nucleotides align to TRBD2. Per germline, CDR1 DFQATT and CDR2 SNEGSKA (reference sequence). V shed 6 bases and J 2 bases; nucleotides not matched to a gene: 6. CDR3 length: 13 residues. CDR3 amino acids: CSASPGGQETQYF. CDR3 in DNA: TGCAGTGCAAGCCCCGGGGGGCAAGAGACCCAGTACTTC.

As regards this clonotype: A junction boundary mismatches the germline segment, possibly from a read error. The rearrangement joins TRBV6-1 to TRBJ1-1, with D unclear. The CDR3 length is 15 residues. Germline CDR1 MNHNS, CDR2 SASEGT. CDR3: CASTPIPRVNTGAFF. For the CDR3, the DNA is TGTGCCAGCACGCCGATTCCGAGGGTGAACACTGGAGCTTTCTTT.

This clonotype appeared many times. This chain connects TRBV20-1 to TRBJ2-5; no definite D call. This CDR3 has 13 amino acids. The germline gives CDR1 DFQATT, CDR2 SNEGSKA (reference sequence). The V and J ends lost 1 base and 4 bases respectively, with 10 bases between them. The CDR3 loop is CSARASLGETQYF. CDR3 DNA: TGCAGTGCTAGAGCCTCCCTGGGAGAGACCCAGTACTTC.

This clonotype was detected ten times or more. The J gene is TRBJ2-7, the V gene TRBV10-3; 7 bases are shared with TRBD2. The CDR3 length is 16 residues. Germline lookup yields CDR1 ENHRY and CDR2 SYGVKD. The J segment lost 0 bases and the V segment lost 3 bases, leaving 8 bases of the junction unmatched. CDR3 nucleotides: TGTGCCATCAGTGATCTGGGAGCGGGGAGCTCCTACGAGCAGTACTTC. Encoded protein: CAISDLGAGSSYEQYF.

This clonotype has only a few counts. CDR3 sequence: CASSTSANTEAFF. CDR3 DNA: TGTGCCAGTAGTACCTCGGCGAACACTGAAGCTTTCTTT. This sequence joins TRBV19 and TRBJ1-1; D remains unclear. Trimming removed 4 bases at V and 1 base at J, with 7 bases between. There are 13 residues in the CDR3. Germline-derived CDR1 and CDR2 are LNHDA and SQIVND (reference sequence).

This clonotype has a count of ten or more. The V and J genes are TRBV12-3 or TRBV12-4 and TRBJ1-2; D is ambiguous. V was cut by 9 bases and J by 0 bases, with 14 bases left in between. The CDR3 consists of 14 residues. As DNA, the CDR3 is TGTGCCAGTACACCGGACGGAACTAACTATGGCTACACCTTC. Residues: CASTPDGTNYGYTF.

This clonotype has a count of ten or more. The J gene is TRBJ2-5, the V gene TRBV3-1; tentative D call: TRBD2 (5 bases). Trimming removed 2 bases from V and 2 bases from J, with 12 bases in between. CDR3 length: 15 residues. Germline loops: CDR1 LGHDT, CDR2 YNNKEL (reference sequence). CDR3 amino acids: CASSQRGSRQETQYF. The DNA for the CDR3 is TGTGCCAGCAGCCAACGTGGGAGTAGGCAAGAGACCCAGTACTTC.

The chain has TRBV12-3 or TRBV12-4 and TRBJ2-3, with D possibly being TRBD2 (9 bases). This CDR3 is built from 16 residues. V dropped 2 bases and J dropped 6 bases, with 18 bases sitting between them. The CDR3 is CASSLSLAGQADTQYF. In DNA form, the CDR3 reads TGTGCCAGCAGTTTAAGTCTAGCGGGACAGGCGGATACGCAGTATTTT.

The chain recombines TRBV7-6 with TRBJ1-4; no clear D gene. The CDR3 is 15 residues long. V lost 1 base and J 5 bases, leaving 11 bases between the germline ends. CDR1 and CDR2 from the germline V gene are SGHVS and FNYEAQ. CDR3 DNA sequence: TGTGCCAGCAGCTTAGGGGTCGGTTCCAATGAAAAACTGTTTTTT. Its translation is CASSLGVGSNEKLFF. Complete variable domain (other parts from reference TRBV7-6 and TRBJ1-4): GAGVSQSPRYKVTKRGQDVALRCDPISGHVSLYWYRQALGQGPEFLTYFNYEAQQDKSGLPNDRFSAERPEGSISTLTIQRTEQRDSAMYRCASSLGVGSNEKLFFGSGTQLSVL.

This clonotype has a handful of counts. The chain uses TRBV24-1 and TRBJ2-7, with D hard to call. Germline loops: CDR1 KGHDR, CDR2 SFDVKD. Trimming shortened V by 4 bases and J by 2 bases, and 8 bases separated the two germline ends. This CDR3 spans 13 amino acids. The CDR3 DNA is TGTGCCACCAGTGAGGGCCCAGCCTACGAGCAGTACTTC. It yields the protein CATSEGPAYEQYF.

This clonotype was seen a handful of times. A much bigger clone sits one base away, suggesting this may be a read error. The CDR3 nucleotides read TGTGCCAGCACAACGGACCCGGGCTACAATGAGAAGTTCTTC. Translation: CASTTDPGYNEKFF. This chain links TRBV6-1 with TRBJ2-1; D not resolved. This CDR3 has 14 residues. From germline, CDR1 is MNHNS and CDR2 SASEGT.

This sequence joins TRBV4-1 and TRBJ2-5; D remains unclear. Germline CDR1 is MGHRA and CDR2 is YSYEKL. This CDR3 comprises 13 residues. Trimming stripped 1 base from V and 5 bases from J, with 8 bases between. CDR3 nucleotides: TGCGCCAGCAGCCAAGGAAGGGTTGAGACCCAGTACTTC. Translation: CASSQGRVETQYF.

The CDR3 coding sequence is TGCGCCAGCAGTTTCAGTAGCGGGAGCTCCTACAATGAGCAGTTCTTC. Translation gives CASSFSSGSSYNEQFF. The chain joins TRBV5-1 to TRBJ2-1; 9 nucleotides agree with TRBD2. Germline CDR1 and CDR2: SGHRS and YFSETQ. The CDR3 has 16 residues. V was pared by 5 bases and J by 0 bases, with 6 bases of the junction left unmatched.

This clonotype was seen at least ten times. The chain joins TRBV7-8 to TRBJ2-5; a weak D match, TRBD1 (6 bases). CDR1 SGHVS and CDR2 FQNEAQ come from the germline V gene. The length of the CDR3 is 17 residues. V was cut by 1 base and J by 5 bases, with 20 bases left in between. The CDR3 nucleotides read TGTGCCAGCAGCTTAGGGGACAACGTCTTTGGTTGGGAGACCCAGTACTTC. Its translation is CASSLGDNVFGWETQYF. The variable domain in full, with the rest retrieved from reference TRBV7-8 and TRBJ2-5, is GAGVSQSPRYKVAKRGQDVALRCDPISGHVSLFWYQQALGQGPEFLTYFQNEAQLDKSGLPSDRFFAERPEGSVSTLKIQRTQQEDSAVYLCASSLGDNVFGWETQYFGPGTRLLVL.